These 13 T cell receptor beta chains were all obtained from the same sample, sequenced in a study of radiotherapy plus CTLA-4 blockade in lung cancer. Assay: immunoSEQ multiplex PCR; the TCRdb copy retains only in-frame clones and omits some. The sample has 83,000 or so clones; under 85% are singletons. The specimen was peripheral blood, collected from a patient treated with radiotherapy plus ipilimumab. These receptors were collected from a human donor with non-small cell lung cancer who had stable disease on radiotherapy plus ipilimumab.

CDR3 DNA sequence: TGTGCCAGCTCACCTCGGACTAGCGGGAGCAATGAGCAGTTCTTC. Protein: CASSPRTSGSNEQFF. This chain joins TRBV18 and TRBJ2-1, with TRBD2 matching 13 bases. CDR1 is KGHSH and CDR2 is LQKENI in the germline V gene. The CDR3 totals 15 residues. The V gene end was trimmed by 3 bases and the J gene end by 6 bases; junction bases not matched to a gene: 2.

The rearrangement joins TRBV7-3 to TRBJ1-1; 9 bases are shared with TRBD1. The CDR3 is made up of 13 amino acids. V was clipped by 0 bases and J by 8 bases; unmatched bases: 1. Germline CDR1 reads SGHTA; CDR2 reads FQGTGA. CDR3 residues: CASSLTGTGEAFF. CDR3 in DNA: TGTGCCAGCAGCTTAACGGGGACAGGGGAAGCTTTCTTT.

The rearrangement uses TRBV9 and TRBJ2-7, with 13 bases lining up with TRBD2. Unmatched junction bases numbered 8, after V lost 4 bases and J lost 4 bases. This CDR3 region has 16 residues. In germline, CDR1 is SGDLS, CDR2 YYNGEE. The CDR3 nucleotides are TGTGCCAGCAGCTCCGGGGGACTAGCGGGGCTGTACGAGCAGTACTTC. It is translated as CASSSGGLAGLYEQYF.

The CDR3 DNA sequence: TGTGCCAGCAGTTCCCCGGGAGGGACCCTCCACTTT. This translates into CASSSPGGTLHF. The chain employs TRBV28 and TRBJ1-6; D gene ambiguous. This CDR3 spans 12 amino acids. The ends were cut back, 4 bases at V and 14 bases at J, with 12 bases in the middle. Germline loops: CDR1 MDHEN, CDR2 SYDVKM.

The CDR3 spells CASSAGDRANYGYTF. The CDR3, as DNA: TGTGCCAGCAGCGCAGGGGACCGAGCTAACTATGGCTACACCTTC. This sequence joins TRBV9 and TRBJ1-2, with a weak D call TRBD1 (6 bases). V was cut by 3 bases and J by 0 bases, with 12 bases left in between. From germline, CDR1 is SGDLS and CDR2 YYNGEE. The CDR3 runs to 15 residues.

This clone appeared once. This chain links TRBV27 with TRBJ2-1; 11 nucleotides match TRBD1. V shed 3 bases, J shed 5 bases, and the junction held 6 bases outside the gene matches. CDR3 length: 16 amino acids. Per the germline V gene, CDR1 is MNHEY and CDR2 is SMNVEV (reference sequence). As DNA, the CDR3 is TGTGCCAGCAGTTTTGGCGGACAGGGGGCGAACAATGAGCAGTTCTTC. This encodes CASSFGGQGANNEQFF.

CDR3 in amino acids: CASTTGSSGNTIYF. CDR3 coding DNA: TGTGCCAGTACCACAGGGAGCTCTGGAAACACCATATATTTT. This chain joins TRBV19 and TRBJ1-3; weak D call: TRBD1 (6 bases). The CDR3 totals 14 residues. V was pared by 7 bases and J by 0 bases, with 10 bases between. Germline V CDR1 and CDR2: LNHDA, SQIVND (reference sequence).

The chain carries TRBV6-6 and TRBJ1-2; D is undetermined. Between the trimmed V and J ends, which lost 0 bases and 2 bases, there was a span of 13 bases. The CDR3 runs to 16 residues. The germline CDR1 and CDR2 sequences are MNHNY and SVGAGI (reference sequence). The CDR3 DNA sequence: TGTGCCAGCAGTTACTCCGCTCCCGAGGAAAACTATGGCTACACCTTC. Protein: CASSYSAPEENYGYTF.

The V gene is TRBV28, the J gene TRBJ1-2, with D hard to call. The CDR3 extends over 12 amino acids. V shed 3 bases and J shed 8 bases, with 10 bases lying between them. CDR1 and CDR2 from the germline V gene are MDHEN and SYDVKM. The CDR3 sequence is CASSLVGYGYTF. CDR3 sequence (DNA): TGTGCCAGCAGTTTGGTCGGCTACGGCTACACCTTC.

J is TRBJ2-1 and V is TRBV10-3; no clear D. CDR1 and CDR2 (germline): ENHRY, SYGVKD. This CDR3 is built from 12 residues. V lost 0 bases to trimming and J lost 6 bases, with 3 bases between them. The CDR3 DNA follows: TGTGCCATCAGTGAGTCGTCCAATGAGCAGTTCTTC. Protein product: CAISESSNEQFF.

The J gene is TRBJ1-6, the V gene TRBV25-1; unclear D gene. This CDR3 has 13 amino acids. The germline CDR1 and CDR2 sequences are MGHDK and SYGVNS. Trimming stripped 6 bases from V and 7 bases from J, with 10 bases between. CDR3 region: CASRSVENSPLHF. The CDR3 DNA sequence: TGTGCCAGCAGGAGCGTTGAAAATTCACCCCTCCACTTT.

The V gene is TRBV7-6, the J gene TRBJ2-6; 8 bases are a match to TRBD1. In germline, CDR1 is SGHVS, CDR2 FNYEAQ. The CDR3 loop spans 15 amino acids. Trimming at V came to 5 bases and at J to 4 bases, leaving 4 bases not matched to a gene. The CDR3 region is CASSQQGAGANVLTF. CDR3 bases: TGTGCCAGCAGCCAGCAGGGGGCAGGGGCCAACGTCCTGACTTTC. The complete variable domain, with remaining parts taken from reference TRBV7-6 and TRBJ2-6, reads GAGVSQSPRYKVTKRGQDVALRCDPISGHVSLYWYRQALGQGPEFLTYFNYEAQQDKSGLPNDRFSAERPEGSISTLTIQRTEQRDSAMYRCASSQQGAGANVLTFGAGSRLTVL.

J is TRBJ2-5 and V is TRBV18, with D hard to call. The CDR3 runs to 14 residues. Trimming removed 3 bases from V and 5 bases from J, with 13 bases in between. In germline, CDR1 is KGHSH, CDR2 LQKENI. CDR3 region: CASSPPSGVETQYF. The DNA of the CDR3 is TGTGCCAGCTCACCCCCCTCGGGTGTTGAGACCCAGTACTTC.